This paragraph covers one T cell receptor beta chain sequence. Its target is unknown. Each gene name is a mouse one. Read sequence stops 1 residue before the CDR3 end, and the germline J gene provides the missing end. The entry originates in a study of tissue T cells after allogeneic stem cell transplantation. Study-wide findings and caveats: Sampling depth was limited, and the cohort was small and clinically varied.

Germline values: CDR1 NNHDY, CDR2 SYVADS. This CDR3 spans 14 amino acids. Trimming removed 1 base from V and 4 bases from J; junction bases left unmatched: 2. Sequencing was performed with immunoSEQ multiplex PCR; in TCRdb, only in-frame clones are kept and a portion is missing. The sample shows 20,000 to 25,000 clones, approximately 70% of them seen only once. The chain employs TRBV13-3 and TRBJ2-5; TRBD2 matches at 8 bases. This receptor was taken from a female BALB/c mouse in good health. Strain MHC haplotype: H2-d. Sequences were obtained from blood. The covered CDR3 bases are TGTGCCAGCAGTGATAATGGGGGGGAAGACACCCAGTAC. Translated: CASSDNGGEDTQY. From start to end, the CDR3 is CASSDNGGEDTQYF.